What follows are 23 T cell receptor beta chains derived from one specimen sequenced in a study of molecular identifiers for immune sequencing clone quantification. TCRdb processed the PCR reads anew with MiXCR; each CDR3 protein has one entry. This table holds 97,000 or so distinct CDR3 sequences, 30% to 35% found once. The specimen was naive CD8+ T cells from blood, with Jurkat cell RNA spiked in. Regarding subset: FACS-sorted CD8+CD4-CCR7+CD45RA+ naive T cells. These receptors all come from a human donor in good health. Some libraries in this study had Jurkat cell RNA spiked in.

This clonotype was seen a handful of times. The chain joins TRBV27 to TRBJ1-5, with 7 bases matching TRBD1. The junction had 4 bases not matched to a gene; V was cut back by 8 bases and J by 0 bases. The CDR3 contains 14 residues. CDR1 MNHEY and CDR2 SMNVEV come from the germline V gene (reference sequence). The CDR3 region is CASGNRGSNQPQHF. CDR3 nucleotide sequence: TGTGCCAGCGGTAACAGGGGTAGCAATCAGCCCCAGCATTTT.

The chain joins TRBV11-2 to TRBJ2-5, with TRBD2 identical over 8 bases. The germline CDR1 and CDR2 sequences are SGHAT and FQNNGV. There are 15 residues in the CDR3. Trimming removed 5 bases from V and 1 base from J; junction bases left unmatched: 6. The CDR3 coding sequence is TGTGCCAGCAGCAAACGAGCGGGAGTCCAAGAGACCCAGTACTTC. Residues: CASSKRAGVQETQYF. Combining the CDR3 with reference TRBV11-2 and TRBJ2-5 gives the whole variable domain EAGVAQSPRYKIIEKRQSVAFWCNPISGHATLYWYQQILGQGPKLLIQFQNNGVVDDSQLPKDRFSAERLKGVDSTLKIQPAKLEDSAVYLCASSKRAGVQETQYFGPGTRLLVL.

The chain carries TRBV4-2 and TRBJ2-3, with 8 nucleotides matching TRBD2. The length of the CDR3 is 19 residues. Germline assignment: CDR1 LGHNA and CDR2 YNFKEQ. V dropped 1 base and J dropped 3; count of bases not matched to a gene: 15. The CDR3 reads CASSQVLTGTRSITDTQYF. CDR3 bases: TGTGCCAGCAGCCAAGTACTAACCGGGACTAGAAGTATAACAGATACGCAGTATTTT.

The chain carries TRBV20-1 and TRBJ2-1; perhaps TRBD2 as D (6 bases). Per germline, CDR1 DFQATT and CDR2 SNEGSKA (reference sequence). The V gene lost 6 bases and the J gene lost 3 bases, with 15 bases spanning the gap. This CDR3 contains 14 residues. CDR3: CSAPGDSLYNEQFF. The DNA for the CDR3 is TGCAGTGCCCCTGGGGACTCACTCTACAATGAGCAGTTCTTC.

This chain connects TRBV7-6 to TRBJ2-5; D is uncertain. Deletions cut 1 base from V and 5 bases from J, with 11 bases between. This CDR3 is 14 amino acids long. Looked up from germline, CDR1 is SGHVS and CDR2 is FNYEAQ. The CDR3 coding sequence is TGTGCCAGCAGCTTAGGCGTAATGGGGGAGACCCAGTACTTC. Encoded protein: CASSLGVMGETQYF. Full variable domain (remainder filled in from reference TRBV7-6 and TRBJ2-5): GAGVSQSPRYKVTKRGQDVALRCDPISGHVSLYWYRQALGQGPEFLTYFNYEAQQDKSGLPNDRFSAERPEGSISTLTIQRTEQRDSAMYRCASSLGVMGETQYFGPGTRLLVL.

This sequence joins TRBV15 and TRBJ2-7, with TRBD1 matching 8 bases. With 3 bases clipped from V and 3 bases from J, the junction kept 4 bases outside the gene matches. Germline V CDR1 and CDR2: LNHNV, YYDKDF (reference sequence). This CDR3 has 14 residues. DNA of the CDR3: TGTGCCACCAGCAGCGGGACAGGAGACTACGAGCAGTACTTC. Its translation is CATSSGTGDYEQYF.

CDR3 residues: CASSLILAGAQETQYF. The CDR3 DNA reads TGTGCCAGCAGCCTCATACTAGCGGGAGCCCAAGAGACCCAGTACTTC. V and J are TRBV7-9 and TRBJ2-5; 11 nucleotides line up with TRBD2. Germline trimming cut 5 bases from V and 1 base from J; bases unmatched to any gene: 6. The CDR3 spans 16 residues. Germline CDR1 SEHNR, CDR2 FQNEAQ (reference sequence). The full variable domain, completed using reference TRBV7-9 and TRBJ2-5, is DTGVSQNPRHKITKRGQNVTFRCDPISEHNRLYWYRQTLGQGPEFLTYFQNEAQLEKSRLLSDRFSAERPKGSFSTLEIQRTEQGDSAMYLCASSLILAGAQETQYFGPGTRLLVL.

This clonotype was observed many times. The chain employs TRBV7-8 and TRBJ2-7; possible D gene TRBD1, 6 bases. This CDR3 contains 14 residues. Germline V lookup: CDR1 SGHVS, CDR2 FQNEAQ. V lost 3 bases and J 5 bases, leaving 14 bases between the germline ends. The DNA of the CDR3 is TGTGCCAGCAGCTTTCCGGGACACCTCGACGAGCAGTACTTC. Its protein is CASSFPGHLDEQYF.

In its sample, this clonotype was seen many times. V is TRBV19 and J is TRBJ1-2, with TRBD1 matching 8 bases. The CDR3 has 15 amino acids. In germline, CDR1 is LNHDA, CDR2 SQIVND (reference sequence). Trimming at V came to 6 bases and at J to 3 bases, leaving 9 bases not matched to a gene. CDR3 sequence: CASSTRTGRDYGYTF. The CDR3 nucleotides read TGTGCCAGTAGCACCAGGACAGGGCGCGACTATGGCTACACCTTC.

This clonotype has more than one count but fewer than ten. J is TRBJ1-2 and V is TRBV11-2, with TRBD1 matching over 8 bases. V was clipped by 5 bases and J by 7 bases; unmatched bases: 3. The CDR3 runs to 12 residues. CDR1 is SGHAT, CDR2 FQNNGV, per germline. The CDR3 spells CASSLDRAGYTF. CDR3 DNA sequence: TGTGCCAGCAGCCTGGACAGGGCTGGCTACACCTTC.

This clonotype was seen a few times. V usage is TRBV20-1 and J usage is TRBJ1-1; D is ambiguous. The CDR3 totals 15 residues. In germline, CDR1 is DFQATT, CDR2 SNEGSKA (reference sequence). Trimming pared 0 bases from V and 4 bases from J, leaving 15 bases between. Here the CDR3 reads CSARDWVGSVTEAFF. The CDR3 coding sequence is TGCAGTGCTAGAGATTGGGTGGGGAGCGTCACTGAAGCTTTCTTT.

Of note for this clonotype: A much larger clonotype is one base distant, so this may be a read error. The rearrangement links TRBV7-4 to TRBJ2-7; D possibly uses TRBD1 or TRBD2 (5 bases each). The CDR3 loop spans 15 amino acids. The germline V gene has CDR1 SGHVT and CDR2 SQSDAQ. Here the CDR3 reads CASSLGPGSAYEQHF. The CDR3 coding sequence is TGTGCCAGCAGCTTGGGGCCAGGGAGCGCCTACGAGCAGCACTTC. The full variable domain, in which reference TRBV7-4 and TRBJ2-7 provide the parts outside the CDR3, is GAGVSQSPRYKVAKRGRDVALRCDSISGHVTLYWYRQTLGQGSEVLTYSQSDAQRDKSGRPSGRFSAERPERSVSTLKIQRTEQGDSAVYLCASSLGPGSAYEQHFGPGTRLTVT.

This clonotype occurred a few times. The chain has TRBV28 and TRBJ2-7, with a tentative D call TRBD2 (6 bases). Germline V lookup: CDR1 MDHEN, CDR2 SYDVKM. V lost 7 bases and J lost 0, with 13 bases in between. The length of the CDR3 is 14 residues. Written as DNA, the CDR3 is TGTGCCAGCACCAGGCGGGGAAACTCCTACGAGCAGTACTTC. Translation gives CASTRRGNSYEQYF.

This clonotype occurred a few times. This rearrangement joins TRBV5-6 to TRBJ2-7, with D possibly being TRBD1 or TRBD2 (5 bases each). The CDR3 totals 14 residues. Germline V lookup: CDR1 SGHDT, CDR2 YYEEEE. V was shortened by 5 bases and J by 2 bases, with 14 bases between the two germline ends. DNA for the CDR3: TGTGCCAGCAGATTCGGGACCGCAGCCTACGAGCAGTACTTC. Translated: CASRFGTAAYEQYF.

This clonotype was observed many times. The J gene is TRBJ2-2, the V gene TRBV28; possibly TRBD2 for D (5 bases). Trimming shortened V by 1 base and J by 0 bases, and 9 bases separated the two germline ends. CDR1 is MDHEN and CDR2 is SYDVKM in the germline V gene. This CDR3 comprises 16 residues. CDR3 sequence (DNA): TGTGCCAGCAGTTTATTTTCCGGGGCGAACACCGGGGAGCTGTTTTTT. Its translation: CASSLFSGANTGELFF.

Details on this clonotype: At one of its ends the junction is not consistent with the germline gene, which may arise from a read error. For the CDR3, the DNA is TGCGCCAACAGCTCCACTGCGGGGCTCACTAAAGGGTCGTTTGTGGATACGCAGTATTTT. Translating it yields CANSSTAGLTKGSFVDTQYF. The chain couples TRBV5-1 to TRBJ2-3; TRBD2 might be the D (6 bases). The CDR3 is 20 amino acids. CDR1 and CDR2 from the germline V gene are SGHRS and YFSETQ.

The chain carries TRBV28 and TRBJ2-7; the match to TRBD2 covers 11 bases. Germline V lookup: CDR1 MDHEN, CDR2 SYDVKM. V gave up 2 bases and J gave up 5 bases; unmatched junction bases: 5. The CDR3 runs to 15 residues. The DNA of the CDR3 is TGTGCCAGCAGTTTAGGTACTAGCGGGGGCGACGAGCAGTACTTC. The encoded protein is CASSLGTSGGDEQYF.

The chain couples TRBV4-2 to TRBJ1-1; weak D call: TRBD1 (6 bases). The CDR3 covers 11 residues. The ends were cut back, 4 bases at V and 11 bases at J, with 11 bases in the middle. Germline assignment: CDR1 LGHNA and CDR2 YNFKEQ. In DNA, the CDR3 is TGTGCCAGCAGCCGCGGACAGATGGCTTTCTTT. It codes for CASSRGQMAFF.

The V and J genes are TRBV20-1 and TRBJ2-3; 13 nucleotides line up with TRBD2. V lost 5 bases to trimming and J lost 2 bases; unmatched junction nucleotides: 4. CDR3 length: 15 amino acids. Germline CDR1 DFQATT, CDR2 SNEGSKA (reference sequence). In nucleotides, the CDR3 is TGCAGTGCTCCGACTAGCGGGAGGTTCACAGATACGCAGTATTTT. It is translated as CSAPTSGRFTDTQYF.

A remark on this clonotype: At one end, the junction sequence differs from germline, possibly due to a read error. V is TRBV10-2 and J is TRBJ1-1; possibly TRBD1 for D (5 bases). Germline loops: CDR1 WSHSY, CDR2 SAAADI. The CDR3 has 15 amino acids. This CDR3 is CASSESGYKNTEAFF. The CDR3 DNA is TGCGCTAGCAGTGAGTCAGGGTACAAGAACACTGAAGCTTTCTTT.

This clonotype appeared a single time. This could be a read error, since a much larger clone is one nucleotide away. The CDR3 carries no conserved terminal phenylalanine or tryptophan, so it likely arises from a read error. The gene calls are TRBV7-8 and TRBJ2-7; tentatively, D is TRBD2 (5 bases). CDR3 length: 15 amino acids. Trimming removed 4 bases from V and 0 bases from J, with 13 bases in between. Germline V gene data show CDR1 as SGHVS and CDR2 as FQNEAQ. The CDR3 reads CASSWPREASYEQYI. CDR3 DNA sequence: TGTGCCAGCAGCTGGCCACGGGAAGCCTCCTACGAGCAGTACATC.

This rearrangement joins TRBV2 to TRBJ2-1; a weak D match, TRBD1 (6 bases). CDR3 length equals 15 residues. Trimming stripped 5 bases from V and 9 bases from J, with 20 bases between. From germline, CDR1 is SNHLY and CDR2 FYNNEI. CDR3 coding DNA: TGTGCCAGCAGTCCCACAGGGAATCTTCCAATTGAGCAGTTCTTC. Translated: CASSPTGNLPIEQFF. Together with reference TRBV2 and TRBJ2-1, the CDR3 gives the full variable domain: EPEVTQTPSHQVTQMGQEVILRCVPISNHLYFYWYRQILGQKVEFLVSFYNNEISEKSEIFDDQFSVERPDGSNFTLKIRSTKLEDSAMYFCASSPTGNLPIEQFFGPGTRLTVL.

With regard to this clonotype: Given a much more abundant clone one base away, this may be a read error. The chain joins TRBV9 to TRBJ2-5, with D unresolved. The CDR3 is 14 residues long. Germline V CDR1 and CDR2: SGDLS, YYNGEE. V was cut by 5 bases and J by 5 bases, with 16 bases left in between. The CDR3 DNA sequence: TGTGCCAGCAGTCCAGACGTCCGGATCGAGACCCAGTACTTC. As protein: CASSPDVRIETQYF.